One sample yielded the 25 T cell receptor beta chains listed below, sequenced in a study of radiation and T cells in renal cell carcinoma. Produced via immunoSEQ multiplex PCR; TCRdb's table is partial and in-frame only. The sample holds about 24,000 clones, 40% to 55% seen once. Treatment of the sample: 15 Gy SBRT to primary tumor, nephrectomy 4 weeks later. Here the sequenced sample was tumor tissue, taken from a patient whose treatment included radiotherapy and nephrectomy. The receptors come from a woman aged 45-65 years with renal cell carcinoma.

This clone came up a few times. The CDR3: CASTASGVGEQYF. The CDR3, as DNA: TGTGCCAGTACCGCGAGCGGGGTGGGCGAGCAGTACTTC. This chain links TRBV19 with TRBJ2-7; 7 bases map to TRBD2. CDR3 size: 13 residues. Unmatched junction bases numbered 9, after V lost 7 bases and J lost 6 bases. Germline CDR1 is LNHDA and CDR2 is SQIVND (reference sequence).

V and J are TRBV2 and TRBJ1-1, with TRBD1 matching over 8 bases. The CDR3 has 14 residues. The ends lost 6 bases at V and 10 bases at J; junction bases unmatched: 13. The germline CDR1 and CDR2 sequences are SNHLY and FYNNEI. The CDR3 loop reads CASRLQGGFAGAFF. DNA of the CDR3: TGTGCCAGCAGATTACAGGGGGGTTTTGCCGGAGCTTTCTTT. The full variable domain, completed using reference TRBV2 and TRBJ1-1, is EPEVTQTPSHQVTQMGQEVILRCVPISNHLYFYWYRQILGQKVEFLVSFYNNEISEKSEIFDDQFSVERPDGSNFTLKIRSTKLEDSAMYFCASRLQGGFAGAFFGQGTRLTVV.

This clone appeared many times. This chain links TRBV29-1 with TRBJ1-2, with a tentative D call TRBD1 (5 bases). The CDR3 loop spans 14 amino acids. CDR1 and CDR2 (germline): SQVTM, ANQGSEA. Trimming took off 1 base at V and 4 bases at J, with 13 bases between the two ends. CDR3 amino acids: CSVEGQGLSYGYTF. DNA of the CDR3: TGCAGCGTTGAAGGGCAGGGCCTCTCCTATGGCTACACCTTC.

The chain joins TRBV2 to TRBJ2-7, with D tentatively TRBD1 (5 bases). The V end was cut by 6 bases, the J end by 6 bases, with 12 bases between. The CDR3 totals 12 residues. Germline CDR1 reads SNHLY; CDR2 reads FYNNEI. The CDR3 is CASSPRQSEQYF. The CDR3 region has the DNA TGTGCCAGCAGCCCAAGACAGAGCGAGCAGTACTTC.

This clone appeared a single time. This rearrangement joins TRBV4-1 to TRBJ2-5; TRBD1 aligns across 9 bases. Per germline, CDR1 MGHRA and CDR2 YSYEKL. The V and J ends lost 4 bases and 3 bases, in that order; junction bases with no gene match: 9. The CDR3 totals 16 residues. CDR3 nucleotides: TGCGCCAGCAGCCGGATACCGGGACAGGGTGAAGAGACCCAGTACTTC. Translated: CASSRIPGQGEETQYF.

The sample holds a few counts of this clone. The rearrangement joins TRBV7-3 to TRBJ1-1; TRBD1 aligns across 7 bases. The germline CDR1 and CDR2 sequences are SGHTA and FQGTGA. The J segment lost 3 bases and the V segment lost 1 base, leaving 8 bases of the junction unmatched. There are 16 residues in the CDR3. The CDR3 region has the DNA TGTGCCAGCAGCTTAATGCAGGGGGATAGGGACACTGAAGCTTTCTTT. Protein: CASSLMQGDRDTEAFF.

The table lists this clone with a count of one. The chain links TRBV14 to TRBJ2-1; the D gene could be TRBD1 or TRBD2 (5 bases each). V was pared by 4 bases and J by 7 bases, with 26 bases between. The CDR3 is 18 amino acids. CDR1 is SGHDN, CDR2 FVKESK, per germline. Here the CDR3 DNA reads TGTGCCAGCAGCCGCTTCCCCCGGGACCCTAGTCTGGGGAATGAGCAGTTCTTC. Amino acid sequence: CASSRFPRDPSLGNEQFF.

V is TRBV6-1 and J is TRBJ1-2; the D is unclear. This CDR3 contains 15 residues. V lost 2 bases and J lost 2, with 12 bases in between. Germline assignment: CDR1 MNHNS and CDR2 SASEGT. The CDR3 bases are TGTGCCAGCAGTGAAATGGGCACCCCGAACTATGGCTACACCTTC. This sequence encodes CASSEMGTPNYGYTF.

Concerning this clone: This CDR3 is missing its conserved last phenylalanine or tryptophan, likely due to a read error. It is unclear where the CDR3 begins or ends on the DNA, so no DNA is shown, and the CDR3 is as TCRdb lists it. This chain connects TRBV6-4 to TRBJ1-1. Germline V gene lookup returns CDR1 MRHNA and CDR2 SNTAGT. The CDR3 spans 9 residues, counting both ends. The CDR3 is CASSYHQAV.

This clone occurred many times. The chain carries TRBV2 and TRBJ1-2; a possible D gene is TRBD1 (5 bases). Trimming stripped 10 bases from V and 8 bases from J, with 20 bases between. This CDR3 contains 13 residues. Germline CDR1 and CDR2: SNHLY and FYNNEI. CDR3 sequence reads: CATNLDNVRGYTF. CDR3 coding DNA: TGTGCCACCAACCTGGACAACGTTCGGGGCTACACCTTC.

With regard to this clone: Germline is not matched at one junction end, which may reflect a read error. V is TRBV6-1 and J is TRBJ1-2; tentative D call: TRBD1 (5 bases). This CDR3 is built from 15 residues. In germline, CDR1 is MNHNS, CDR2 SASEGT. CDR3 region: CAISENGAAGYGYTF. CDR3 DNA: TGTGCCATCAGTGAAAACGGGGCAGCGGGCTATGGCTACACCTTC.

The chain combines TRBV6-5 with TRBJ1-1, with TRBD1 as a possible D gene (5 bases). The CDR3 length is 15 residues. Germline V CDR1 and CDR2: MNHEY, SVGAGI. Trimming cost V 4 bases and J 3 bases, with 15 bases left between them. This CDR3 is CASSSPWGVDTEAFF. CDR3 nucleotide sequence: TGTGCCAGCAGTTCCCCGTGGGGGGTTGACACTGAAGCTTTCTTT.

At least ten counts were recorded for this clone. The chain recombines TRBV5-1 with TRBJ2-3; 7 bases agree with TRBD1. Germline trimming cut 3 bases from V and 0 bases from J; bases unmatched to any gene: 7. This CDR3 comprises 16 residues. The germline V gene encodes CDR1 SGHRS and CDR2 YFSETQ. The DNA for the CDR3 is TGCGCCAGCAGCTCGCGACAGGGTTCTAGCACAGATACGCAGTATTTT. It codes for CASSSRQGSSTDTQYF.

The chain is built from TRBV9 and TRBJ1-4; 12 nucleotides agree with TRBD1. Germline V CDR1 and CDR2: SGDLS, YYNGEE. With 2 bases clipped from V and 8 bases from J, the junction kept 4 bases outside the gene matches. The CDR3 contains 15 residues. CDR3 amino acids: CASSVGTGGREKLFF. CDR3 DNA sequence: TGTGCCAGCAGCGTCGGGACAGGGGGCAGAGAAAAACTGTTTTTT.

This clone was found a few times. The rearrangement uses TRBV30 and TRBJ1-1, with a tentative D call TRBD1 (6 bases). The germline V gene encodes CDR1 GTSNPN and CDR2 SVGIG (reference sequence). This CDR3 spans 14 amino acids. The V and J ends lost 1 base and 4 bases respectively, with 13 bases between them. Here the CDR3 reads CAWSEYRVATEAFF. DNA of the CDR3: TGTGCCTGGAGTGAGTACAGGGTAGCCACTGAAGCTTTCTTT. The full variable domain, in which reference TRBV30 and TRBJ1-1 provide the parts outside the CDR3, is SQTIHQWPATLVQPVGSPLSLECTVEGTSNPNLYWYRQAAGRGLQLLFYSVGIGQISSEVPQNLSASRPQDRQFILSSKKLLLSDSGFYLCAWSEYRVATEAFFGQGTRLTVV.

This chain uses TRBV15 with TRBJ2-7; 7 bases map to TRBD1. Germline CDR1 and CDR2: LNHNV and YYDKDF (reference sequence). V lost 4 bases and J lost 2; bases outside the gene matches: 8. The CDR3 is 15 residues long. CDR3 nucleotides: TGTGCCACCAGCACCAGACAGGGCATTACCTACGAGCAGTACTTC. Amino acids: CATSTRQGITYEQYF.

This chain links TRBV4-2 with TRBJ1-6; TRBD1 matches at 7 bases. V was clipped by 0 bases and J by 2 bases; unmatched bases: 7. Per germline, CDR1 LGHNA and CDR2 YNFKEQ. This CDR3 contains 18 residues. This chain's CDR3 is CASSQDGQGETYNSPLHF. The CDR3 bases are TGTGCCAGCAGCCAAGATGGCCAGGGGGAGACCTATAATTCACCCCTCCACTTT.

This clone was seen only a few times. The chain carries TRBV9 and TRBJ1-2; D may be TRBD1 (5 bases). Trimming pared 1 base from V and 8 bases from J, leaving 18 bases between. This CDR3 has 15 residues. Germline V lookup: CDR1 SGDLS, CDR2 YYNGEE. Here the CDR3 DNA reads TGTGCCAGCAGCGTATTGACAGATGGGAGAAAAGGCTACACCTTC. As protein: CASSVLTDGRKGYTF.

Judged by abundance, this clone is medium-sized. The CDR3 here is CASSLGIITDKNEKLFF. The CDR3 bases are TGTGCCAGCAGCTTAGGTATCATCACGGATAAGAATGAAAAACTGTTTTTT. The V call is TRBV7-8, the J call TRBJ1-4; D gene uncertain. The germline V and J ends were trimmed by 1 base and 5 bases, with 17 bases remaining between them. Per the germline V gene, CDR1 is SGHVS and CDR2 is FQNEAQ. This CDR3 comprises 17 residues.

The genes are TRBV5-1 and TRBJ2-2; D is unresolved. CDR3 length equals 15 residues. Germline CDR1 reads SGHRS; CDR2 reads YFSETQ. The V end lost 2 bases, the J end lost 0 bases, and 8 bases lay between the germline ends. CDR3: CASSLPLTNTGELFF. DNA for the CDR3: TGCGCCAGCAGCTTACCGCTGACGAACACCGGGGAGCTGTTTTTT.

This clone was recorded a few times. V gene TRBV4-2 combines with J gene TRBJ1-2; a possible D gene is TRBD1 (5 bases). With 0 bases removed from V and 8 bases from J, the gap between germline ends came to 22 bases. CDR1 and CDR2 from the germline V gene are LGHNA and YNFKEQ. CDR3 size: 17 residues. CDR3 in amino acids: CASSQDTGRGRELGYTF. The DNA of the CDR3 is TGTGCCAGCAGCCAAGATACGGGAAGGGGCAGGGAGTTAGGCTACACCTTC.

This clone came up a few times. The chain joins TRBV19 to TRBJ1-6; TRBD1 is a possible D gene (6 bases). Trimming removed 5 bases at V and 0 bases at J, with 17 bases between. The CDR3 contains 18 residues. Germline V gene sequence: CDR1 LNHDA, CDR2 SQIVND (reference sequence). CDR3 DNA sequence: TGTGCCAGTAGTGTCTCGGACAGAATAAGCTCCTATAATTCACCCCTCCACTTT. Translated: CASSVSDRISSYNSPLHF.

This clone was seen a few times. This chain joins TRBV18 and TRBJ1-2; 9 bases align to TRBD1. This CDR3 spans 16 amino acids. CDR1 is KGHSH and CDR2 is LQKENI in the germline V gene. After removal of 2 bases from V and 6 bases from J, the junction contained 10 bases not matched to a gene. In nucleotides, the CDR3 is TGTGCCAGCTCACCAAGAGGGAAGGACAGGGGAGATGGCTACACCTTC. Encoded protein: CASSPRGKDRGDGYTF.

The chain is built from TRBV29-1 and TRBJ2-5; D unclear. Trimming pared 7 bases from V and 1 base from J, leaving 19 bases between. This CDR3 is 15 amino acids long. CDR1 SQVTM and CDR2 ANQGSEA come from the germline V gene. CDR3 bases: TGCAGCGGCTGCCACCCCTGTGGGGTCCAAGAGACCCAGTACTTC. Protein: CSGCHPCGVQETQYF.

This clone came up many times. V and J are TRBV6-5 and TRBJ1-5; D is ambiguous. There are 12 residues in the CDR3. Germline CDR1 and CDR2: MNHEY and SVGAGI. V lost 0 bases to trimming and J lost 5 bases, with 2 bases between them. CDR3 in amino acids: CASSYSHQPQHF. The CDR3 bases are TGTGCCAGCAGTTACTCCCATCAGCCCCAGCATTTT.